A single sample is the source of the 16 T cell receptor beta chains below, sequenced in a study of cytomegalovirus exposure and HLA in healthy donors. Researchers ran the PCR with 60 Vbeta and 13 Jbeta primers. Data came from immunoSEQ multiplex PCR; TCRdb stores just in-frame clones and leaves some out. The sample has some 60,000 clones. The material sequenced was PBMCs. All receptors come from a man between 25 and 39 years old in good health and CMV-seropositive.

The rearrangement joins TRBV10-3 to TRBJ2-5; 7 nucleotides match TRBD2. Germline-derived CDR1 and CDR2 are ENHRY and SYGVKD. The CDR3 loop spans 13 amino acids. V dropped 4 bases and J dropped 4; count of bases not matched to a gene: 3. DNA of the CDR3: TGTGCCATCAGTGCTGCTAGCGGAGAGACCCAGTACTTC. It is translated as CAISAASGETQYF.

The rearrangement joins TRBV6-5 to TRBJ1-2; 8 nucleotides match TRBD1. The CDR3 sequence is 15 residues long. From germline, CDR1 is MNHEY and CDR2 SVGAGI. Trimming removed 5 bases from V and 8 bases from J; junction bases left unmatched: 13. The CDR3 region is CASSAPGQGLDGYTF. For the CDR3, the DNA is TGTGCCAGCAGTGCACCCGGACAGGGTCTGGACGGCTACACCTTC.

V gene TRBV5-1 combines with J gene TRBJ2-2; 7 bases line up with TRBD1. The CDR3 is made up of 15 amino acids. Germline CDR1 SGHRS, CDR2 YFSETQ. Trimming took 0 bases from V and 4 from J; bases not matched to a gene: 3. CDR3 residues: CASSLDRGGTGELFF. The CDR3 coding sequence is TGCGCCAGCAGCTTGGACAGGGGTGGCACCGGGGAGCTGTTTTTT.

The chain carries TRBV9 and TRBJ2-2; D is unresolved. Germline lookup yields CDR1 SGDLS and CDR2 YYNGEE. The CDR3 spans 15 residues. V was clipped by 0 bases and J by 5 bases, with 11 bases between them. The CDR3 is CASSVGQLRTGELFF. Here the CDR3 DNA reads TGTGCCAGCAGCGTAGGCCAGCTGCGGACCGGGGAGCTGTTTTTT.

This chain joins TRBV4-1 and TRBJ2-1; maybe TRBD2 (6 bases). Trimming took off 4 bases at V and 5 bases at J, with 21 bases between the two ends. Germline CDR1 is MGHRA and CDR2 is YSYEKL. This CDR3 is 17 amino acids long. The CDR3 region is CASSPRGGRGLDNEQFF. The CDR3 DNA sequence: TGCGCCAGCAGCCCACGGGGAGGTAGAGGGCTGGACAATGAGCAGTTCTTC.

This chain links TRBV18 with TRBJ2-5; D might be TRBD1 (5 bases). Germline V CDR1 and CDR2: KGHSH, LQKENI. The CDR3 is 12 amino acids. Between the trimmed V and J ends, which lost 5 bases and 1 base, there was a span of 5 bases. The DNA for the CDR3 is TGTGCCAGCTCAGACAGCCAAGAGACCCAGTACTTC. Its protein is CASSDSQETQYF. Complete variable domain (other parts from reference TRBV18 and TRBJ2-5): NAGVMQNPRHLVRRRGQEARLRCSPMKGHSHVYWYRQLPEEGLKFMVYLQKENIIDESGMPKERFSAEFPKEGPSILRIQQVVRGDSAAYFCASSDSQETQYFGPGTRLLVL.

V and J are TRBV30 and TRBJ2-7; D is ambiguous. V lost 5 bases and J 1 base, leaving 6 bases between the germline ends. Germline V lookup: CDR1 GTSNPN, CDR2 SVGIG (reference sequence). CDR3 size: 11 residues. The CDR3 reads CAWRVSYEQYF. The CDR3 DNA reads as TGTGCCTGGCGGGTTTCCTACGAGCAGTACTTC.

The chain links TRBV14 to TRBJ2-3; unclear D gene. The V end lost 0 bases, the J end lost 1 base, and 11 bases lay between the germline ends. The CDR3 loop spans 16 amino acids. Germline V gene data show CDR1 as SGHDN and CDR2 as FVKESK. Here the CDR3 DNA reads TGTGCCAGCAGCCAAGAAAGCAGAGGAGGCACAGATACGCAGTATTTT. As protein: CASSQESRGGTDTQYF.

V and J are TRBV7-6 and TRBJ2-1, with TRBD2 matching over 10 bases. This CDR3 comprises 18 residues. The V and J ends lost 5 bases and 5 bases, in that order; junction bases with no gene match: 15. Germline loops: CDR1 SGHVS, CDR2 FNYEAQ. The DNA for the CDR3 is TGTGCCAGCAGCCACTCCCTCGGCAGGACTAGCGGAGACAATGAGCAGTTCTTC. The encoded protein is CASSHSLGRTSGDNEQFF.

The V call is TRBV6-5, the J call TRBJ2-7; tentative D call: TRBD2 (5 bases). The germline V gene encodes CDR1 MNHEY and CDR2 SVGAGI. Trimming shortened V by 2 bases and J by 5 bases, and 10 bases separated the two germline ends. The CDR3 extends over 13 amino acids. DNA for the CDR3: TGTGCCAGCAGTTACGAGGGTTTCGACGAGCAGTACTTC. Translated, it gives CASSYEGFDEQYF.

This chain uses TRBV30 with TRBJ2-1, with D perhaps TRBD1 (6 bases). The germline V gene has CDR1 GTSNPN and CDR2 SVGIG (reference sequence). CDR3 length: 14 amino acids. V was shortened by 2 bases and J by 9 bases, with 17 bases between the two germline ends. The CDR3 protein is CAWSPDTGLGEQFF. The CDR3 DNA reads TGTGCCTGGAGTCCTGACACAGGGTTGGGTGAGCAGTTCTTC.

The J gene is TRBJ1-3, the V gene TRBV25-1; TRBD1 might be the D (6 bases). This CDR3 spans 15 amino acids. Germline V gives CDR1 MGHDK, CDR2 SYGVNS. The V gene lost 2 bases and the J gene lost 0 bases, with 8 bases spanning the gap. The CDR3 bases are TGTGCCAGCAGTGAACCACAGGGCTCTGGAAACACCATATATTTT. Protein product: CASSEPQGSGNTIYF.

The rearrangement uses TRBV27 and TRBJ1-1; TRBD1 is a possible D gene (6 bases). CDR1 and CDR2 (germline): MNHEY, SMNVEV (reference sequence). This CDR3 is 13 amino acids long. V was pared by 3 bases and J by 4 bases, with 9 bases between. The CDR3 nucleotides read TGTGCCAGCAGTTTGAAGGGGGTCACTGAAGCTTTCTTT. Translated, it gives CASSLKGVTEAFF.

The genes are TRBV5-1 and TRBJ1-2, with D perhaps matching TRBD1 (5 bases). The V end was cut by 4 bases, the J end by 8 bases, with 15 bases between. Germline CDR1 reads SGHRS; CDR2 reads YFSETQ. The length of the CDR3 is 13 residues. CDR3 nucleotides: TGCGCCAGCAGCCGAATGGGGCGTGGAGGCTACACCTTC. It translates to CASSRMGRGGYTF.

As for this clone: One end of the junction does not line up with germline, which may come from a read error. The chain combines TRBV19 with TRBJ2-3, with TRBD2 identical over 9 bases. Germline CDR1 and CDR2: LNHDA and SQIVND (reference sequence). This CDR3 comprises 17 residues. The CDR3 region is CASSTRVGRGGADKQYF. The CDR3 DNA follows: TGTGCCAGTAGTACTAGGGTAGGGCGGGGGGGCGCCGATAAGCAGTATTTT. The full variable domain, completed using reference TRBV19 and TRBJ2-3, is DGGITQSPKYLFRKEGQNVTLSCEQNLNHDAMYWYRQDPGQGLRLIYYSQIVNDFQKGDIAEGYSVSREKKESFPLTVTSAQKNPTAFYLCASSTRVGRGGADKQYFGPGTRLTVL.

The CDR3 sequence is CASSAPGGTDTQYF. The CDR3 DNA is TGCGCCAGCAGCGCGCCGGGGGGGACAGATACGCAGTATTTT. V and J are TRBV5-1 and TRBJ2-3; 8 bases agree with TRBD2. Germline CDR1 reads SGHRS; CDR2 reads YFSETQ. CDR3 length: 14 amino acids. J was trimmed by 3 bases and V by 4 bases; bases with no gene match: 4.